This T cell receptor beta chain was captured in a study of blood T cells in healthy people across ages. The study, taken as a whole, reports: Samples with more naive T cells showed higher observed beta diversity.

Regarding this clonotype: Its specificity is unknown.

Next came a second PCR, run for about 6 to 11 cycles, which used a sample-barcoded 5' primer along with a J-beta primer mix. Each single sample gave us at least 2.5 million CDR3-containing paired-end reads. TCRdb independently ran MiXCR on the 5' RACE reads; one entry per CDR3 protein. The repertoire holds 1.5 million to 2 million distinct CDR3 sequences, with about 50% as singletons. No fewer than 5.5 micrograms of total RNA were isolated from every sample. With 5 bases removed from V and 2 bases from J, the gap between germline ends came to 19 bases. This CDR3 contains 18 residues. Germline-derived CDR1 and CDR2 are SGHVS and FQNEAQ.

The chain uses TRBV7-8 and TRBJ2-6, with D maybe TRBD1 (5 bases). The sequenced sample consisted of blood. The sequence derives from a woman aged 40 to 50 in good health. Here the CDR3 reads CASSPILLGETGANVLTF. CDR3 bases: TGTGCCAGCAGCCCGATTCTCCTAGGGGAAACTGGGGCCAACGTCCTGACTTTC.